The rows below give T cell receptor beta chains drawn from one sample of a study of shared clonotypes between healthy human individuals. The table came from immunoSEQ multiplex PCR; TCRdb's copy has only in-frame clones and leaves some out. Of about 110,000 clones in the sample, 68% were seen once. The sample comprised memory CD8+ T cells sorted from blood. Receptors originate from a young woman in good health. Each CDR3 is given with its conserved first and last residue. Fields, in order: D gene, V gene, J gene, clone size, CDR3 protein, CDR3 DNA. A D gene is named only where the DNA matches it firmly. A clone size is listed for some rows: how often the clone was seen (once, few, many), or a class if it is expanded.

D gene: TRBD2; V gene: TRBV7-6; J gene: TRBJ2-7; clone size: -; CDR3 protein: CASSPGTSGIIYEQYF; CDR3 DNA: TGTGCCAGCAGCCCTGGGACTAGCGGGATTATCTACGAGCAGTACTTC
D gene: -; V gene: TRBV2; J gene: TRBJ1-1; clone size: once; CDR3 protein: CASSDRERFDTEAFF; CDR3 DNA: TGTGCCAGCAGTGACAGGGAGCGGTTTGACACTGAAGCTTTCTTT
D gene: -; V gene: TRBV19; J gene: TRBJ1-3; clone size: -; CDR3 protein: CASSMDHSSGNTIYF; CDR3 DNA: TGTGCCAGTAGTATGGACCACAGTTCTGGAAACACCATATATTTT
D gene: -; V gene: TRBV19; J gene: TRBJ1-3; clone size: -; CDR3 protein: CASREMVSGNTIYF; CDR3 DNA: TGTGCCAGCAGGGAGATGGTTTCAGGAAACACCATATATTTT
D gene: TRBD2; V gene: TRBV11-2; J gene: TRBJ2-1; clone size: few; CDR3 protein: CASSLGSAGDGGNEQFF; CDR3 DNA: TGTGCCAGCAGCTTAGGGTCGGCGGGAGATGGCGGAAATGAGCAGTTCTTC
D gene: -; V gene: TRBV18; J gene: TRBJ2-7; clone size: -; CDR3 protein: CASSPDGREQYF; CDR3 DNA: TGTGCCAGCTCACCAGACGGGCGCGAGCAGTACTTC
D gene: -; V gene: TRBV27; J gene: TRBJ1-5; clone size: -; CDR3 protein: CASSTRGQPQHF; CDR3 DNA: TGTGCCAGCAGTACCCGCGGTCAGCCCCAGCATTTT
D gene: -; V gene: TRBV7-9; J gene: TRBJ2-2; clone size: -; CDR3 protein: CASSTRGPVNTGELFF; CDR3 DNA: TGTGCCAGCAGCACCCGCGGGCCAGTTAACACCGGGGAGCTGTTTTTT
D gene: TRBD2; V gene: TRBV7-6; J gene: TRBJ2-3; clone size: -; CDR3 protein: CASSLFPGASGSGDTQYF; CDR3 DNA: TGTGCCAGCAGCTTATTTCCAGGGGCAAGCGGGAGTGGAGATACGCAGTATTTT
D gene: -; V gene: TRBV6-1; J gene: TRBJ2-7; clone size: -; CDR3 protein: CASSGRGASYEQYF; CDR3 DNA: TGTGCCAGCAGTGGCCGTGGGGCCTCCTACGAGCAGTACTTC
D gene: -; V gene: TRBV5-1; J gene: TRBJ1-1; clone size: -; CDR3 protein: CASSFPGQNTEAFF; CDR3 DNA: TGCGCCAGCAGCTTTCCTGGACAGAACACTGAAGCTTTCTTT
D gene: TRBD2; V gene: TRBV6-5; J gene: TRBJ2-7; clone size: few; CDR3 protein: CASSSLAGGYEQYF; CDR3 DNA: TGTGCCAGCAGTTCACTAGCGGGAGGTTACGAGCAGTACTTC
D gene: -; V gene: TRBV4-2; J gene: TRBJ2-7; clone size: -; CDR3 protein: CASSQEWGWWSYEQYF; CDR3 DNA: TGTGCCAGCAGCCAAGAGTGGGGGTGGTGGTCCTACGAGCAGTACTTC
D gene: TRBD2; V gene: TRBV6-1; J gene: TRBJ2-7; clone size: few; CDR3 protein: CASSDRLAGAYEQYF; CDR3 DNA: TGTGCCAGCAGTGATCGCCTAGCGGGAGCCTACGAGCAGTACTTC
D gene: -; V gene: TRBV14; J gene: TRBJ2-7; clone size: -; CDR3 protein: CASSQVGIEQYF; CDR3 DNA: TGTGCCAGCAGCCAAGTGGGGATCGAGCAGTACTTC
D gene: -; V gene: TRBV19; J gene: TRBJ1-3; clone size: -; CDR3 protein: CASSIAGTGNTIYF; CDR3 DNA: TGTGCCAGTAGTATCGCAGGGACTGGAAACACCATATATTTT
D gene: -; V gene: TRBV30; J gene: TRBJ1-1; clone size: few; CDR3 protein: CAWSFHRISGAFF; CDR3 DNA: TGTGCCTGGAGTTTCCACAGAATTTCTGGAGCTTTCTTT
D gene: -; V gene: TRBV19; J gene: TRBJ2-6; clone size: few; CDR3 protein: CASSIDPGHLGGANVLTF; CDR3 DNA: TGTGCCAGTAGTATAGATCCGGGACATCTCGGGGGGGCCAACGTCCTGACTTTC
D gene: TRBD2; V gene: TRBV4-2; J gene: TRBJ2-1; clone size: -; CDR3 protein: CASSQEGSGRPTFF; CDR3 DNA: TGTGCCAGCAGCCAAGAGGGGAGCGGGAGGCCGACGTTCTTC
D gene: -; V gene: TRBV5-1; J gene: TRBJ2-5; clone size: -; CDR3 protein: CASSPGEGAIQETQYF; CDR3 DNA: TGCGCCAGCAGCCCCGGGGAGGGGGCGATTCAAGAGACCCAGTACTTC
D gene: TRBD2; V gene: TRBV5-6; J gene: TRBJ2-7; clone size: -; CDR3 protein: CASSRRLAGDEQYF; CDR3 DNA: TGTGCCAGCAGCCGGAGGCTAGCGGGAGACGAGCAGTACTTC
D gene: -; V gene: TRBV15; J gene: TRBJ1-5; clone size: -; CDR3 protein: CATSSEFEAGTTLRQPQHF; CDR3 DNA: TGTGCCACCAGCAGCGAATTTGAGGCAGGGACAACCCTTCGGCAGCCCCAGCATTTT